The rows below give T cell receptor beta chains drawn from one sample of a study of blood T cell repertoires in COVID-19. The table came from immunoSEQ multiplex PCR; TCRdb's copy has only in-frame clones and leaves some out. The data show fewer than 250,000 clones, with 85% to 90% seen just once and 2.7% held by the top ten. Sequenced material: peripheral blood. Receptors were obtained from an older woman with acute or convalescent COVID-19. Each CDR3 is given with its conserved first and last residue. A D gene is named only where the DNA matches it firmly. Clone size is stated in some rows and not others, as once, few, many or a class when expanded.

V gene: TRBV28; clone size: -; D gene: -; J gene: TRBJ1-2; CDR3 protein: CASSLLGGYGYTF; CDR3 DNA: TGTGCCAGCAGTTTATTAGGGGGTTATGGCTACACCTTC
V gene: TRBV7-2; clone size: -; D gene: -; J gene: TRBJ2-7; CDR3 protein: CASSLDPAFLAPSYEQYF; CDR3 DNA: TGTGCCAGCAGCTTAGACCCCGCCTTCCTAGCGCCGAGCTACGAGCAGTACTTC
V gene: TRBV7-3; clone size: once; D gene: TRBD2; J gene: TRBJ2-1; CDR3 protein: CASRLAGANEQFF; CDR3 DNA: TGTGCCAGTAGACTAGCGGGGGCCAATGAGCAGTTCTTC
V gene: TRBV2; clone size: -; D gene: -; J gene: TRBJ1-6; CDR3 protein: CASTRQSSYNSPLHF; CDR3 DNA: TGTGCCAGCACCCGACAGAGCTCCTATAATTCACCCCTCCACTTT
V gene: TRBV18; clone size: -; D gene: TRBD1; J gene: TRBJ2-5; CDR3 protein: CASSPLGTGLQETQYF; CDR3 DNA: TGTGCCAGCTCACCGCTCGGGACAGGTTTACAAGAGACCCAGTACTTC
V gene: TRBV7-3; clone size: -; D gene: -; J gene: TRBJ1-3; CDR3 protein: CASSLNGGSGNTIYF; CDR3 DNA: TGTGCCAGCAGCTTAAACGGGGGCTCTGGAAACACCATATATTTT
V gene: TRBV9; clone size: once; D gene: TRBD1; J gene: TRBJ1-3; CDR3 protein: CASSVVGTGSGNTIYF; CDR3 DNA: TGTGCCAGCAGCGTAGTGGGGACAGGGTCAGGAAACACCATATATTTT
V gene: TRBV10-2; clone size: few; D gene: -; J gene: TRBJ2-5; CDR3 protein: CASSVAQQEETQYF; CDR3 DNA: TGCGCCAGCAGTGTGGCACAGCAAGAAGAGACCCAGTACTTC
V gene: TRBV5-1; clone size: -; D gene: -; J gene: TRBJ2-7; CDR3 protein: CASSLDRSTYEQYF; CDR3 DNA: TGCGCCAGCAGCTTGGATCGGAGTACCTACGAGCAGTACTTC
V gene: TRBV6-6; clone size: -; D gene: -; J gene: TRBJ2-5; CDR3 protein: CASSYRGGETQYF; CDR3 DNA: TGTGCCAGCAGTTACAGGGGTGGAGAGACCCAGTACTTC
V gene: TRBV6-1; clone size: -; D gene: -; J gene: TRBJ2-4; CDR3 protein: CASSELSVLAKNIQYF; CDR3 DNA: TGTGCCAGCAGTGAACTTTCGGTCCTCGCCAAAAACATTCAGTACTTC
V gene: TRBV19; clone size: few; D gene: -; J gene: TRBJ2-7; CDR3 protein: CASSMGGEKPYEQYF; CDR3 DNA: TGTGCCAGTAGTATGGGCGGGGAAAAGCCCTACGAGCAGTACTTC
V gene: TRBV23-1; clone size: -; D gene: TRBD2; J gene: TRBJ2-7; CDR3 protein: CAISAGGGEQYF; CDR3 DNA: TGCGCCATTTCAGCGGGAGGTGGCGAGCAGTACTTC
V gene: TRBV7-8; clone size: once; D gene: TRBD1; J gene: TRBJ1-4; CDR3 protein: CASSQIGDRAEKLFF; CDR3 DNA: TGTGCCAGCAGTCAAATTGGGGACAGAGCTGAAAAACTGTTTTTT
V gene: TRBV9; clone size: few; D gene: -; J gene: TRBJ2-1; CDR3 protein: CASSVAQGSEQFF; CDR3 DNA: TGTGCCAGCAGCGTAGCCCAGGGTAGTGAGCAGTTCTTC
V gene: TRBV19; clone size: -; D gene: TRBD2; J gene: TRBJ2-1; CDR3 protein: CASSMQSGASGMAFF; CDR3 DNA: TGTGCCAGTAGTATGCAATCCGGGGCTAGCGGGATGGCGTTCTTC
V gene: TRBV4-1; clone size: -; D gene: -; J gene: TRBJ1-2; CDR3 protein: CASSQDRGNYGYTF; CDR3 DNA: TGCGCCAGCAGCCAAGATAGGGGAAACTATGGCTACACCTTC
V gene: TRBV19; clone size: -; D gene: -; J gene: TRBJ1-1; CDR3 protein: CASSLQGNTEAFF; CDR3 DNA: TGTGCCAGTAGCTTACAGGGGAACACTGAAGCTTTCTTT
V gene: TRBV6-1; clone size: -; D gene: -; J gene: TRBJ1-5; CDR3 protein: CASSENFGGSEHF; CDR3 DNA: TGTGCCAGCAGTGAAAATTTTGGAGGCTCGGAGCATTTT
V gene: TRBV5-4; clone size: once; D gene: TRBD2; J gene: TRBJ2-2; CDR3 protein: CAFSGANTGELFF; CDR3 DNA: TGTGCCTTTAGCGGGGCAAACACCGGGGAGCTGTTTTTT
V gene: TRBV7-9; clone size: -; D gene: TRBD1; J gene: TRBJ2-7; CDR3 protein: CASSSTPTGGANYEQYF; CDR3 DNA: TGTGCCAGCAGCTCCACACCAACAGGGGGCGCGAACTACGAGCAGTACTTC
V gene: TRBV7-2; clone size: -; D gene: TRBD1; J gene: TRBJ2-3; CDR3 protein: CASSPNRGQVDTQYF; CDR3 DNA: TGTGCCAGCAGCCCAAACAGGGGGCAGGTAGATACGCAGTATTTT
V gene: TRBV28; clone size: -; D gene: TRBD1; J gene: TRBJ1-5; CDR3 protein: CAGQGGNQPQHF; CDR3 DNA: TGTGCCGGACAGGGTGGCAATCAGCCCCAGCATTTT
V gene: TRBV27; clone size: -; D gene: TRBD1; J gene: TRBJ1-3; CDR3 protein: CASSPRQGHGNTIYF; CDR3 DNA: TGTGCCAGCAGTCCTCGACAGGGACATGGAAACACCATATATTTT
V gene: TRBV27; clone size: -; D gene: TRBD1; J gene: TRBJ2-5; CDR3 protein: CASSWAGGAETQYF; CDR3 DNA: TGTGCCAGCAGTTGGGCAGGGGGCGCCGAGACCCAGTACTTC
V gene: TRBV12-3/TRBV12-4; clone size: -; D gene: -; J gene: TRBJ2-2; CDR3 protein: CASSSWAGGELFF; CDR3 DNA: TGTGCCAGCAGTTCGTGGGCGGGCGGGGAGCTGTTTTTT
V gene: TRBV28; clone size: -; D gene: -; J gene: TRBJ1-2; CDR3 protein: CASSFGGHYGYTF; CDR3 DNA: TGTGCCAGCAGTTTTGGAGGGCACTATGGCTACACCTTC
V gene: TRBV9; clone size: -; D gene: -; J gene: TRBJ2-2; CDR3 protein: CASSVSGTSNTGELFF; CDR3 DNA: TGTGCCAGCAGCGTATCCGGGACTTCGAACACCGGGGAGCTGTTTTTT
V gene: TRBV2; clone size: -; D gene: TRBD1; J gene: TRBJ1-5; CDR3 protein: CANRQGRNQPQHF; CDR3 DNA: TGTGCCAACCGACAGGGGAGGAATCAGCCCCAGCATTTT
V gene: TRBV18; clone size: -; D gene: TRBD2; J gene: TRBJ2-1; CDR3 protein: CASSPGLGFNEQFF; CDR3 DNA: TGTGCCAGCTCACCGGGACTAGGTTTCAATGAGCAGTTCTTC
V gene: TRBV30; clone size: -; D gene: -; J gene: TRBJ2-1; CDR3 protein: CAWSVTGRLSYNEQFF; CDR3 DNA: TGTGCCTGGAGTGTGACAGGCCGACTCTCCTACAATGAGCAGTTCTTC
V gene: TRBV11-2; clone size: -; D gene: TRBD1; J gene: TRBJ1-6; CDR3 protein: CASSPAGGLNSPLHF; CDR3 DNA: TGTGCCAGCAGCCCGGCAGGGGGTTTGAATTCACCCCTCCACTTT
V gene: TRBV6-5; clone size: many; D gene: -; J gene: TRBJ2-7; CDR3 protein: CASTFGGRGYYEQYF; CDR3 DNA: TGTGCCAGCACCTTTGGGGGGAGAGGGTACTACGAGCAGTACTTC
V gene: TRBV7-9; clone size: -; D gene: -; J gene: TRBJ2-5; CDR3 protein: CASSLGGTFQETQYF; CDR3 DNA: TGTGCCAGCAGCTTAGGGGGGACTTTTCAAGAGACCCAGTACTTC
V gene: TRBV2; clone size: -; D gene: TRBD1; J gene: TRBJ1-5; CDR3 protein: CASSPPGTANNQPQHF; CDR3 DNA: TGTGCCAGCAGCCCGCCCGGGACAGCGAACAATCAGCCCCAGCATTTT
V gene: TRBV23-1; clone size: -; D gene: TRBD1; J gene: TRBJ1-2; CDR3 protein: CASRGQLISGYTF; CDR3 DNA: TGCGCCAGCAGGGGACAGCTAATATCCGGCTACACCTTC
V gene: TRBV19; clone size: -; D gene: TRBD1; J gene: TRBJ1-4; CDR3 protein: CASSTTGAGEKLFF; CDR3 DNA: TGTGCCAGTAGTACCACAGGGGCGGGAGAAAAACTGTTTTTT
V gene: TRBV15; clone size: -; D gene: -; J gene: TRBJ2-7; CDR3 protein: CATSRGGGEQYF; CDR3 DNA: TGTGCCACCAGCAGAGGAGGCGGCGAGCAGTACTTC
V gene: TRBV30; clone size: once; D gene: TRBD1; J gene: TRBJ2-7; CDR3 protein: CALTGTGNYEQYF; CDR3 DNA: TGTGCCTTAACCGGGACAGGGAACTACGAGCAGTACTTC
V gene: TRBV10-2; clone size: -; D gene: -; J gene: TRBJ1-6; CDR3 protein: CASRPGAYNSPLHF; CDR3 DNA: TGCGCCAGCAGACCGGGGGCCTATAATTCACCCCTCCACTTT
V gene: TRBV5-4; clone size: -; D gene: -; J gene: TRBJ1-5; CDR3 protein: CASSLIPNQPQHF; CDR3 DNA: TGTGCCAGCAGCTTGATCCCTAATCAGCCCCAGCATTTT
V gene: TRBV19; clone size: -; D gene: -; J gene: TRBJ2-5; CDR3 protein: CASSITGQETQYF; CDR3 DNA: TGTGCCAGTAGTATAACAGGCCAAGAGACCCAGTACTTC
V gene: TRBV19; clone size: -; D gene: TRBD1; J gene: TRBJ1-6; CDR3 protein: CATRDSNNSPLHF; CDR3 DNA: TGTGCCACGAGGGACAGTAATAATTCACCCCTCCACTTT
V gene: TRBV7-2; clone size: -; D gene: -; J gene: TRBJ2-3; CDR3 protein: CASSTNRGGSTDTQYF; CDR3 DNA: TGTGCCAGCAGCACCAACAGGGGGGGCAGCACAGATACGCAGTATTTT
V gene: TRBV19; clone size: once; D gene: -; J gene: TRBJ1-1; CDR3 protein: CASSFQGTNTEAFF; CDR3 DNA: TGTGCCAGTAGTTTTCAGGGAACGAACACTGAAGCTTTCTTT
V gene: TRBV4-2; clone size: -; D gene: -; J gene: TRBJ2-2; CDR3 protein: CASSTYASQVGELFF; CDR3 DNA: TGTGCCAGCAGCACGTATGCCAGTCAGGTCGGGGAGCTGTTTTTT
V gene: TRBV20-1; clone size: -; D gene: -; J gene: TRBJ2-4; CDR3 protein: CSASSLLAKNIQYF; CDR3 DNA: TGCAGTGCTAGTTCCCTTCTAGCCAAAAACATTCAGTACTTC
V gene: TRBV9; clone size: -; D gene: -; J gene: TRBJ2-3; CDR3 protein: CASSVGLAPGDTQYF; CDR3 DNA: TGTGCCAGCAGCGTGGGGTTAGCGCCCGGGGATACGCAGTATTTT
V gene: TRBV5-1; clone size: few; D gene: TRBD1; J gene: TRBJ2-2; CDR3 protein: CASRPRGQGASGELFF; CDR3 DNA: TGCGCCAGCAGGCCCCGGGGACAGGGGGCGTCCGGGGAGCTGTTTTTT
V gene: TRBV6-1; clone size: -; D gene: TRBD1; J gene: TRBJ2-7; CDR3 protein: CASSEARQGRDEQYF; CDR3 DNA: TGTGCCAGCAGTGAAGCTCGACAGGGGCGCGACGAGCAGTACTTC
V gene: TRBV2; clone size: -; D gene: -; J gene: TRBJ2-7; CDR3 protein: CASGRRSEGSYEQYF; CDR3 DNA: TGTGCCAGCGGAAGGAGAAGTGAGGGCTCCTACGAGCAGTACTTC